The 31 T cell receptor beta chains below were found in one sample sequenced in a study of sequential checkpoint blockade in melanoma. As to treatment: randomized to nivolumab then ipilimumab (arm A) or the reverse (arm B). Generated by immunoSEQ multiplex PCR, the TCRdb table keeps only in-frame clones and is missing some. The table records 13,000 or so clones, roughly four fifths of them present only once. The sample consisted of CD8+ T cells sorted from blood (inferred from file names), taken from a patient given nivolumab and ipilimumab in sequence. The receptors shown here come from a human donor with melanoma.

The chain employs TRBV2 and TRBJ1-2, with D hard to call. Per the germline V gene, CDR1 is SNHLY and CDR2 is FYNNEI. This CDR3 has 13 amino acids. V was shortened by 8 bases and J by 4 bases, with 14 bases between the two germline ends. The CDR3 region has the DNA TGTGCCAGCGGCCCAGCGGACCTCTATGGCTACACCTTC. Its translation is CASGPADLYGYTF.

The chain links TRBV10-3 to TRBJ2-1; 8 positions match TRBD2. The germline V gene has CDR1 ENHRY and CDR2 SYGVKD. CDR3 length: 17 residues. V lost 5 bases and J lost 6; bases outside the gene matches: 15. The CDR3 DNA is TGTGCCATCAGTAGACGCAAAAGCGGGAGAAGGATCAATGAGCAGTTCTTC. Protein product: CAISRRKSGRRINEQFF.

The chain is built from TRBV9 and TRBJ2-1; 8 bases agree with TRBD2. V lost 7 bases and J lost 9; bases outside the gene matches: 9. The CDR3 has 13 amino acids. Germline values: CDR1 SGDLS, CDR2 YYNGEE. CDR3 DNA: TGTGCCAGCGGCACAAGCGGGAGAGGTGAGCAGTTCTTC. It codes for CASGTSGRGEQFF.

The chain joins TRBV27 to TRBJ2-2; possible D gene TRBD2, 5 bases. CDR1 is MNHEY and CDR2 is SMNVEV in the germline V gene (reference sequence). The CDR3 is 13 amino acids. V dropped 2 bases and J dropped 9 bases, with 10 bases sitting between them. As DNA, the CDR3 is TGTGCCAGCAGTTTAAGGTCGGGGTGGGAGCTGTTTTTT. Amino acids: CASSLRSGWELFF.

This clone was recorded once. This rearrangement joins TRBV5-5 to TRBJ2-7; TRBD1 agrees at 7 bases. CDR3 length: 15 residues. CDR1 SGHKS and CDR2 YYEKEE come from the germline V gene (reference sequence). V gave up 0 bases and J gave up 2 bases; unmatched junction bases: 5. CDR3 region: CASSLGGQWAYEQYF. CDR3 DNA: TGTGCCAGCAGCTTGGGGGGACAGTGGGCCTACGAGCAGTACTTC.

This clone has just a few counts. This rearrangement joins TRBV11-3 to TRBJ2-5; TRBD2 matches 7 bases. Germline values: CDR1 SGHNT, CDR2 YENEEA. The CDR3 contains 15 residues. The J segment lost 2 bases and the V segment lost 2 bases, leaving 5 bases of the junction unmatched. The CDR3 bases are TGTGCCAGCAGCTTATATGGGGGGGTTCAAGAGACCCAGTACTTC. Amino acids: CASSLYGGVQETQYF. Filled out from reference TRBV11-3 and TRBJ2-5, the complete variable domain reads EAGVVQSPRYKIIEKKQPVAFWCNPISGHNTLYWYLQNLGQGPELLIRYENEEAVDDSQLPKDRFSAERLKGVDSTLKIQPAELGDSAVYLCASSLYGGVQETQYFGPGTRLLVL.

CDR3 in DNA: TGCAGCGTTGAATTGGCGCGGCAGACCTCCTACGAGCAGTACTTC. It encodes CSVELARQTSYEQYF. V gene TRBV29-1 combines with J gene TRBJ2-7; D gene uncertain. The V gene lost 2 bases and the J gene lost 0 bases, with 14 bases spanning the gap. Germline V gives CDR1 SQVTM, CDR2 ANQGSEA. The CDR3 is 15 residues long.

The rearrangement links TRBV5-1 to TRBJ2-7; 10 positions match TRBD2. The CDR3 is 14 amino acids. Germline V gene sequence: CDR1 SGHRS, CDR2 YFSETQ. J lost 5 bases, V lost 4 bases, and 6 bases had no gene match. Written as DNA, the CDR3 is TGCGCCAGCAGCCCGGGACTAGCGAGCCACGAGCAGTACTTC. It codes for CASSPGLASHEQYF.

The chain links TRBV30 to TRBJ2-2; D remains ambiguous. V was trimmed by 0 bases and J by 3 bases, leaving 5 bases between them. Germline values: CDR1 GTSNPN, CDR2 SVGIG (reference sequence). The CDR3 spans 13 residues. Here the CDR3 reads CAWSVLDTGELFF. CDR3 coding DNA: TGTGCCTGGAGTGTACTGGACACCGGGGAGCTGTTTTTT.

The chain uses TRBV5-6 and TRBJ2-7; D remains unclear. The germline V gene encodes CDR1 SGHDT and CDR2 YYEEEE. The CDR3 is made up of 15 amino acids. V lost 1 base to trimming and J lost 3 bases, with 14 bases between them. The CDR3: CASSLLASRVYEQYF. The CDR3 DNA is TGTGCCAGCAGCTTGTTAGCCTCTCGGGTCTACGAGCAGTACTTC. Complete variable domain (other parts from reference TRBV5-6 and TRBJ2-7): DAGVTQSPTHLIKTRGQQVTLRCSPKSGHDTVSWYQQALGQGPQFIFQYYEEEERQRGNFPDRFSGHQFPNYSSELNVNALLLGDSALYLCASSLLASRVYEQYFGPGTRLTVT.

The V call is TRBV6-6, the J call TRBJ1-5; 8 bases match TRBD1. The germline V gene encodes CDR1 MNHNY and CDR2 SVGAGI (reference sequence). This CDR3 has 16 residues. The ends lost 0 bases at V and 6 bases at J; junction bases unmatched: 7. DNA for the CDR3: TGTGCCAGCAGTTACTCGAGGGACAGGATGGGTCAGCCCCAGCATTTT. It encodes CASSYSRDRMGQPQHF.

CDR3 loop: CASSLGEGSPQETQYF. CDR3 sequence (DNA): TGTGCCAGCAGCTTAGGAGAAGGGAGTCCTCAAGAGACCCAGTACTTC. V usage is TRBV11-2 and J usage is TRBJ2-5; the D gene is possibly TRBD2 (5 bases). The germline V and J ends were trimmed by 1 base and 2 bases, with 14 bases remaining between them. The CDR3 consists of 16 residues. The germline V gene has CDR1 SGHAT and CDR2 FQNNGV.

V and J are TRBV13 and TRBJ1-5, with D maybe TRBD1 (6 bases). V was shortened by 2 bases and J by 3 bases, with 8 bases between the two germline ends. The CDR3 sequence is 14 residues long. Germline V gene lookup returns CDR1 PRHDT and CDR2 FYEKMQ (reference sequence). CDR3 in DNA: TGTGCCAGCAGCTTAAGACAGGACAATCAGCCCCAGCATTTT. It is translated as CASSLRQDNQPQHF.

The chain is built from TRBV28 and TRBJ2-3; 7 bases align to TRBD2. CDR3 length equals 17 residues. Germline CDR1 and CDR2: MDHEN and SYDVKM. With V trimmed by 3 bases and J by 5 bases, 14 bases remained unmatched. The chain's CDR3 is CASSFSYRGGLKDTQYF. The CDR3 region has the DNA TGTGCCAGCAGTTTCTCCTACCGGGGAGGGCTTAAAGATACGCAGTATTTT.

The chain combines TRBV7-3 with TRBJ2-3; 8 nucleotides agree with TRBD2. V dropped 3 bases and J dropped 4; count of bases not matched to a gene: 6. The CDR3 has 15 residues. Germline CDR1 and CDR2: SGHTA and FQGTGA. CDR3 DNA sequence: TGTGCCAGCAGCTTTAACGGGGGGGTGGCAGATACGCAGTATTTT. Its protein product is CASSFNGGVADTQYF.

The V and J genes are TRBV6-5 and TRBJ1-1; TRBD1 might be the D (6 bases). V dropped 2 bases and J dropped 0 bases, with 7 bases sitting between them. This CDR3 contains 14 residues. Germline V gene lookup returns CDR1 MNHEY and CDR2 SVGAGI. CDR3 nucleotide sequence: TGTGCCAGCAGTTACCAGGGGATGAACACTGAAGCTTTCTTT. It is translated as CASSYQGMNTEAFF.

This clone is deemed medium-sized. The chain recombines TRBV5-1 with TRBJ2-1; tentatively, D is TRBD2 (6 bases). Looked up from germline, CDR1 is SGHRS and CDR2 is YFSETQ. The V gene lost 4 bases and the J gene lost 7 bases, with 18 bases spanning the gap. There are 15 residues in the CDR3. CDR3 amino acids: CASSGGTVPLNEQFF. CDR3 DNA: TGCGCCAGCAGCGGCGGGACGGTTCCCCTAAATGAGCAGTTCTTC.

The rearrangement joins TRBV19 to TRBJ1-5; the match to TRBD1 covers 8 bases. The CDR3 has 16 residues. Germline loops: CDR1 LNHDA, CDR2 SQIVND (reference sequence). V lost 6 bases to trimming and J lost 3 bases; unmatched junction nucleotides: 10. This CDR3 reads CASRRPDRVFNQPQHF. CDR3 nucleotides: TGTGCCAGTAGGCGTCCGGACAGGGTGTTCAATCAGCCCCAGCATTTT.

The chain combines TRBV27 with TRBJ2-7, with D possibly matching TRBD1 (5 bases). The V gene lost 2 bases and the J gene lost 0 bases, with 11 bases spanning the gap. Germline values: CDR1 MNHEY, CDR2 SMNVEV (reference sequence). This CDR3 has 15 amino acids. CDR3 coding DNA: TGTGCCAGCAGTTTAAGAGGACATGTCTCCTACGAGCAGTACTTC. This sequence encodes CASSLRGHVSYEQYF.

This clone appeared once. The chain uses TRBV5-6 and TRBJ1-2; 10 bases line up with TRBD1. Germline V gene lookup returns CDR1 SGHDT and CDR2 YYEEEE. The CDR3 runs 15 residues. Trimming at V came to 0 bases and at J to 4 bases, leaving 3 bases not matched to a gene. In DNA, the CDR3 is TGTGCCAGCAGCTTGGGACAGGGGGCTTTCTATGGCTACACCTTC. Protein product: CASSLGQGAFYGYTF.

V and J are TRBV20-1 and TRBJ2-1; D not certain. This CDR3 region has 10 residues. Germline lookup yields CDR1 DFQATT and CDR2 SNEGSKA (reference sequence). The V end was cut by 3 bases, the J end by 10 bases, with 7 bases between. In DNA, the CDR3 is TGCAGTGCTAGTAAGACAGAGCAGTTCTTC. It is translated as CSASKTEQFF.

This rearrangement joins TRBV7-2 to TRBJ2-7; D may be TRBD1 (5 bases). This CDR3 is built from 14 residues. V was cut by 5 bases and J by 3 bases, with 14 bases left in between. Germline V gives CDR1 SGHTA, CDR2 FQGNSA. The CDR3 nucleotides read TGTGCCAGCAGCCCTAGGCAGGGCTACTACGAGCAGTACTTC. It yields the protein CASSPRQGYYEQYF.

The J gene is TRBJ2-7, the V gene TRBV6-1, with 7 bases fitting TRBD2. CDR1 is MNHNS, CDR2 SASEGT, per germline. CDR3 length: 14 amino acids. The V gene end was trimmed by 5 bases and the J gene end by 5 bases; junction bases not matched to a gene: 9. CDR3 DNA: TGTGCCAGCAGTCAGCGGGGTGAGGGTCACGAGCAGTACTTC. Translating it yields CASSQRGEGHEQYF.

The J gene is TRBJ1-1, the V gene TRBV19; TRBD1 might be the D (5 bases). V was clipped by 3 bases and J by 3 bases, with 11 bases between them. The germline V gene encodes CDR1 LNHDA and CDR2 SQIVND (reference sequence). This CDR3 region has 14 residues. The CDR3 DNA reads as TGTGCCAGTAGTATGTCCTGGGGCTACACTGAAGCTTTCTTT. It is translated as CASSMSWGYTEAFF.

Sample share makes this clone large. CDR3 in amino acids: CASSQVSVGSAEQYF. CDR3 coding DNA: TGTGCCAGCAGCCAAGTTAGCGTGGGGTCCGCCGAGCAGTACTTC. The chain links TRBV4-2 to TRBJ2-7; tentatively, D is TRBD2 (5 bases). The V gene lost 1 base and the J gene lost 6 bases, with 16 bases spanning the gap. The CDR3 totals 15 residues. Per the germline V gene, CDR1 is LGHNA and CDR2 is YNFKEQ.

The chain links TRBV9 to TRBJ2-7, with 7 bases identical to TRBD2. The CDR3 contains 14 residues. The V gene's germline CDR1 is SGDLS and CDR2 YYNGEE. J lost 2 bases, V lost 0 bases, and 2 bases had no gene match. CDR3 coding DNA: TGTGCCAGCAGCGTAGAAGGGAGGGCCTACGAGCAGTACTTC. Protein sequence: CASSVEGRAYEQYF.

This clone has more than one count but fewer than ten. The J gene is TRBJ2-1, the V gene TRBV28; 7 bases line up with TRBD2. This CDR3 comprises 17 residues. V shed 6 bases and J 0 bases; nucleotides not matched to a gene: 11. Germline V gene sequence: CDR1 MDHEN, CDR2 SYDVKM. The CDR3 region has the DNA TGTGCCAGCAGCAGCATGGGAGGGACGAGCTCCTACAATGAGCAGTTCTTC. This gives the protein CASSSMGGTSSYNEQFF.

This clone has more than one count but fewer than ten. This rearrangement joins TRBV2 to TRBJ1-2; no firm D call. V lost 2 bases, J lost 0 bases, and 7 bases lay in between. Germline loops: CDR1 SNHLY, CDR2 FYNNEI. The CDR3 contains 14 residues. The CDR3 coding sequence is TGTGCCAGCAGTGAACTGCAGACTAACTATGGCTACACCTTC. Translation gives CASSELQTNYGYTF.

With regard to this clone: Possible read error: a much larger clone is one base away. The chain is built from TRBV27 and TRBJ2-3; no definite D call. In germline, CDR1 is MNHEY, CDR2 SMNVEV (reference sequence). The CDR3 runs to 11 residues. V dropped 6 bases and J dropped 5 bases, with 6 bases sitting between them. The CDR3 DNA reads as TGTGCCAGCAGCCCAGGAGATACGCAGTATTTT. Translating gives CASSPGDTQYF.

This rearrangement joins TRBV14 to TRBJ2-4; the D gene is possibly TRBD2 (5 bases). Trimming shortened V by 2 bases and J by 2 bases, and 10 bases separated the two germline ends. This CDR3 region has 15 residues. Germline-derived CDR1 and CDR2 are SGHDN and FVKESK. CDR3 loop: CASSQYTRSKNIQYF. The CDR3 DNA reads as TGTGCCAGCAGCCAATATACTAGGTCCAAAAACATTCAGTACTTC.

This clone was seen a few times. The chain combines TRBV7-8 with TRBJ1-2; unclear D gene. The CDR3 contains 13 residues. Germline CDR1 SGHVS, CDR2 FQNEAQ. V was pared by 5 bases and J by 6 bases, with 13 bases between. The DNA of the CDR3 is TGTGCCAGCAGCCCCCGTACTAGGGATGGCTACACCTTC. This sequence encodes CASSPRTRDGYTF.